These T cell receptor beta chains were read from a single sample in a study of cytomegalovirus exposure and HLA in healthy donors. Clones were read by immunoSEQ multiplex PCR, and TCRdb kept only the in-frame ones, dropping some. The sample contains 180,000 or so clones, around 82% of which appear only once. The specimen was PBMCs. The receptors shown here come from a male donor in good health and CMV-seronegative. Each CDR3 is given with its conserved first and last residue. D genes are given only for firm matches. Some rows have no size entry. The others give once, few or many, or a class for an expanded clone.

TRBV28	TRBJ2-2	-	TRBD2	CASSLGGRQLTGELFF	TGTGCCAGCAGTTTAGGCGGGAGGCAGTTGACCGGGGAGCTGTTTTTT
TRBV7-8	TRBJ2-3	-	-	CASSPLDSSTDTQYF	TGTGCCAGCAGTCCATTGGACAGCAGCACAGATACGCAGTATTTT
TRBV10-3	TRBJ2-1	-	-	CAISDGGPNLF	TGTGCCATCAGCGACGGAGGGCCGAATCTCTTC
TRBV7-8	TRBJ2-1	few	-	CASSHNNEQFF	TGTGCCAGCAGCCACAACAATGAGCAGTTCTTC
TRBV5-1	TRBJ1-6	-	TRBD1	CASSVGQDNSPLHF	TGCGCCAGCAGCGTGGGACAGGACAATTCACCCCTCCACTTT
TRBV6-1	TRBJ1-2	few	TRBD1	CASSGQGVNYGYTF	TGTGCCAGCAGTGGACAGGGCGTTAACTATGGCTACACCTTC
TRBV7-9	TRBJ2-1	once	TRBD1	CASSSTGDSNEQFF	TGTGCCAGCAGCTCAACCGGGGACAGCAATGAGCAGTTCTTC
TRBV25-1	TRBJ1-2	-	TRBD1	CASSEGQPNYGYTF	TGTGCCAGCAGTGAGGGACAGCCTAACTATGGCTACACCTTC
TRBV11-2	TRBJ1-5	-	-	CASSLGNRDRQPQHF	TGTGCCAGCAGCTTAGGAAACAGGGATCGTCAGCCCCAGCATTTT
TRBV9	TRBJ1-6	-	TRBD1	CASSLGDRGSPLHF	TGTGCCAGCTCCCTTGGGGACAGGGGATCACCCCTCCACTTT
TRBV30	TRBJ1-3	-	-	CAWSRRNNRRTGNTIYF	TGTGCCTGGAGCCGCCGGAATAATCGGCGGACTGGAAACACCATATATTTT
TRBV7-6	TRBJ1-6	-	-	CASSSTGPWNSPLHF	TGTGCCAGCAGCTCGACAGGCCCGTGGAATTCACCCCTCCACTTT
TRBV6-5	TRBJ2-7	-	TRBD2	CASSPTSGRPYEQYF	TGTGCCAGCAGCCCCACTAGCGGGAGGCCCTACGAGCAGTACTTC
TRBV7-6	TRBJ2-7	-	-	CASSPTSERGFLYEQYF	TGTGCCAGCAGTCCAACAAGCGAACGGGGGTTCCTCTACGAGCAGTACTTC
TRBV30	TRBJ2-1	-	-	CAWTGQTEQFF	TGTGCCTGGACCGGACAGACAGAGCAGTTCTTC
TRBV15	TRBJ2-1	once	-	CATSRGGSDYNEQFF	TGTGCCACCAGCAGAGGTGGGAGCGACTACAATGAGCAGTTCTTC
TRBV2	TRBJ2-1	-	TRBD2	CASNSGGSNEQFF	TGTGCCAGCAACTCGGGAGGGAGTAATGAGCAGTTCTTC
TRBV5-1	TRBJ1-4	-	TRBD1	CASSLNRQGPNEKLFF	TGCGCCAGCAGCTTAAACAGACAGGGCCCTAATGAAAAACTGTTTTTT
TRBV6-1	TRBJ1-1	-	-	CASSEHVGEAFF	TGTGCCAGCAGTGAACATGTCGGTGAAGCTTTCTTT
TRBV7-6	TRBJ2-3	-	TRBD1	CASSLANGQGRTDTQYF	TGTGCCAGCAGCTTAGCGAACGGACAGGGTCGCACAGATACGCAGTATTTT
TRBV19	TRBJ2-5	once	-	CASSTQTGVETQYF	TGTGCCAGTAGTACCCAGACAGGAGTTGAGACCCAGTACTTC
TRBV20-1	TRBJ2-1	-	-	CSARHLEQFF	TGCAGTGCTAGACATCTAGAGCAGTTCTTC
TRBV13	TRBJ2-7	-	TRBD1	CASSNTGTGAYEQYF	TGTGCCAGCAGTAACACCGGGACAGGAGCATACGAGCAGTACTTC
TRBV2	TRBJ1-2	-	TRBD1	CASSSTGDGTYGYTF	TGTGCCAGCAGTTCGACAGGGGATGGGACCTATGGCTACACCTTC
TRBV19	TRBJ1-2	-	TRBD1	CASSKRTGTVTYGYTF	TGTGCCAGTAGTAAGCGGACCGGGACAGTGACCTATGGCTACACCTTC
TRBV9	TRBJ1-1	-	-	CASSKSGRGTEAFF	TGTGCCAGCAGCAAAAGTGGGCGGGGTACTGAAGCTTTCTTT
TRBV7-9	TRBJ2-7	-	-	CASNQGEQYF	TGTGCCAGCAACCAGGGCGAGCAGTACTTC
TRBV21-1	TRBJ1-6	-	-	CASSKHKGVDGSYNSPLHF	TGTGCCAGCAGCAAACACAAGGGAGTCGATGGATCCTATAATTCACCCCTCCACTTT